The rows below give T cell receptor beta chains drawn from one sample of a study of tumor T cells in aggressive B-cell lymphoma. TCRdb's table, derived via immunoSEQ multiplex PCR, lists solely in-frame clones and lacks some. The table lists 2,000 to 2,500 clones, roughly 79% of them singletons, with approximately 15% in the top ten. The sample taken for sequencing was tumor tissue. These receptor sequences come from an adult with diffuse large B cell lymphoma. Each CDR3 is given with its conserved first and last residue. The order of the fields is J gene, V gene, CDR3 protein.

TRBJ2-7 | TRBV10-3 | CAISESLAGGWEQYF
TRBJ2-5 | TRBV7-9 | CASSGFQGARETQYF
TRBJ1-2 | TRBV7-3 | CASSSQGAGGYTF
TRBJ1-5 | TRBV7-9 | CASSPRQGLNQPQHF
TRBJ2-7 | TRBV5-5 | CASSSGQGLYEQYF
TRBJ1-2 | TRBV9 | CASSVGRDRGLYGYTF
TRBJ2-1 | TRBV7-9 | CASSLNSGGSPYNEQFF
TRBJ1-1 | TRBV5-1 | CASSLTGGTEAFF
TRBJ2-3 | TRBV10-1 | CASSWTGGDSDTQYF
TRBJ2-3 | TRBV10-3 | CAGGGGDTQYF
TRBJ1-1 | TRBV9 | CASSVFDRGGEAFF
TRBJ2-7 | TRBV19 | CASSELAGASEQYF
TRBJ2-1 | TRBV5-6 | CASSPTGTNNEQFF
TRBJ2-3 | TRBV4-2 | CASSQGGAAGLAGGRNTQYF
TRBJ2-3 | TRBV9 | CASSPTGWTDTQYF
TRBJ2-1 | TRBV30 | CAWSVINNEQFF
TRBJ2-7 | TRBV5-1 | CASSLGLAGATLQQYF
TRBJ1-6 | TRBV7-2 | CASSSQIGAGSPLHF
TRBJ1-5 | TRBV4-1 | CASSLRKGSNQPQHF
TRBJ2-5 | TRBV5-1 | CASSDPRGAEETQYF
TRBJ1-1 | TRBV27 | CASSLSVFGTEAFF
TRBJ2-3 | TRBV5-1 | CASSQQGPHTQYF
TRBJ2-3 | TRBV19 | CASSTSLVSDTQYF
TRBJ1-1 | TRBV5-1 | CASSPTGTSEAFF
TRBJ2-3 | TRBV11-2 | CASSVGQGVIDTQYF
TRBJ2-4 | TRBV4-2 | CASSQGLGGGQKNIQYF
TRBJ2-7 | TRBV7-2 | CASSLRLAGYEQYF
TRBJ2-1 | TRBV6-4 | CASSGGAGNEQFF
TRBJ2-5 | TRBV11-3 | CASSTGTGMETQYF
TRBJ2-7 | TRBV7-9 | CASSWGWVTGIVYEQYF
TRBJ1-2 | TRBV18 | CASSPTTEGYGYTF
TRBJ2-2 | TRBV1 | CTSSQVRVNGELFF
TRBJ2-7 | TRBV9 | CASSPWASGGEQYF
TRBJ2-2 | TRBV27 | CASSLLAGSTGELFF
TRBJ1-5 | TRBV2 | CASRGTANSNQPQHF
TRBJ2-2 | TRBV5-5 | CASSFRSTGELFF
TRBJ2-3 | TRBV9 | CASSPQEQLRAGAQSDTQYF
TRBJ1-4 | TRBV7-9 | CASSIQGAGLFF
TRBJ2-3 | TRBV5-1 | CASSQGHRTDTQYF
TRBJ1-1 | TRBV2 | CASTRTGGNTEAFF
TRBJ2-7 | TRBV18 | CASSQPGQSHEQYF
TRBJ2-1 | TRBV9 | CASSLEVGRGNYNEQFF
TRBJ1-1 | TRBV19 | CASTRALNMNTEAFF
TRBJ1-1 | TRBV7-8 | CASSRTEMNTEAFF
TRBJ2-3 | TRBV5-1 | CASSIQADTQYF
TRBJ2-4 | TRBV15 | CATSRDSGGTKQYF